Following are 8 T cell receptor beta chains from one sample sequenced in a study of T cells in tuberculosis. Method: immunoSEQ multiplex PCR; TCRdb's copy keeps in-frame clones and lacks some. The sample carries approximately 59,000 clones, approximately 88% recorded once. Sorting used thawed, overnight-rested PBMC stained with anti-CD3, a viability dye and GMM-loaded CD1B tetramer. The lipid loaded on the CD1B tetramers was C32 glucose monomycolate from Rhodococcus equi. The specimen was CD1b-GMM tetramer-negative cells sorted from PBMCs. The receptor source for this set is an adult woman with latent tuberculosis.

This clone was seen a single time. The chain is built from TRBV19 and TRBJ2-4; 7 bases match TRBD1. V shed 7 bases, J shed 0 bases, and the junction held 9 bases outside the gene matches. There are 16 residues in the CDR3. Per the germline V gene, CDR1 is LNHDA and CDR2 is SQIVND (reference sequence). CDR3 sequence (DNA): TGTGCCAGTAATCGACAGGGAGTCATAGCCAAAAACATTCAGTACTTC. Translated, it gives CASNRQGVIAKNIQYF.

The chain joins TRBV30 to TRBJ1-4; D gene unclear. Germline V gives CDR1 GTSNPN, CDR2 SVGIG (reference sequence). This CDR3 has 12 amino acids. Trimming cost V 3 bases and J 8 bases, with 10 bases left between them. The CDR3 spells CAWSHTEEKLFF. Written as DNA, the CDR3 is TGTGCCTGGAGCCATACTGAAGAAAAACTGTTTTTT.

The chain employs TRBV11-2 and TRBJ2-5, with TRBD2 matching 8 bases. The V and J ends lost 1 base and 4 bases, in that order; junction bases with no gene match: 11. The CDR3 consists of 17 residues. The germline V gene encodes CDR1 SGHAT and CDR2 FQNNGV. The CDR3 sequence is CASSLVVSGALGETQYF. The DNA of the CDR3 is TGTGCCAGCAGCTTAGTAGTTAGCGGGGCACTGGGAGAGACCCAGTACTTC.

The chain is built from TRBV4-3 and TRBJ2-1; 10 nucleotides align to TRBD2. With 1 base clipped from V and 0 bases from J, the junction kept 9 bases outside the gene matches. The CDR3 contains 19 residues. Germline values: CDR1 LGHNA, CDR2 YSLEER. CDR3 in amino acids: CASSQGRAGGPISYNEQFF. CDR3 in DNA: TGCGCCAGCAGCCAAGGTCGAGCGGGGGGGCCAATCTCCTACAATGAGCAGTTCTTC.

The CDR3 sequence is CASSHGQEFTGELFF. The CDR3 bases are TGTGCCAGCTCACATGGGCAGGAATTCACCGGGGAGCTGTTTTTT. The V gene is TRBV18, the J gene TRBJ2-2, with D hard to call. This CDR3 is 15 amino acids long. Germline-derived CDR1 and CDR2 are KGHSH and LQKENI. V lost 4 bases and J lost 4, with 13 bases in between.

The chain carries TRBV5-4 and TRBJ2-7; TRBD1 matches at 10 bases. The V and J ends lost 4 bases and 2 bases, in that order; junction bases with no gene match: 3. The germline CDR1 and CDR2 sequences are SGHNT and YYREEE (reference sequence). The CDR3 is made up of 14 amino acids. CDR3 bases: TGTGCCAGCAGCCCAGGACAGGGGGCCTACGAGCAGTACTTC. It yields the protein CASSPGQGAYEQYF.

DNA for the CDR3: TGTGCCAGCAGTACCCTGGGACAGCGACGGGGCTACACCTTC. Its protein product is CASSTLGQRRGYTF. The V gene is TRBV6-5, the J gene TRBJ1-2; 7 bases align to TRBD1. The CDR3 extends over 14 amino acids. V was pared by 5 bases and J by 8 bases, with 11 bases of the junction left unmatched. The germline gives CDR1 MNHEY, CDR2 SVGAGI.

The table lists this clone with a few counts. The chain links TRBV5-5 to TRBJ1-4, with TRBD1 as a possible D gene (6 bases). V was cut by 1 base and J by 4 bases, with 8 bases left in between. Per the germline V gene, CDR1 is SGHKS and CDR2 is YYEKEE (reference sequence). There are 14 residues in the CDR3. The CDR3 spells CASSLTGYNEKLFF. CDR3 bases: TGTGCCAGCAGCTTGACAGGGTATAATGAAAAACTGTTTTTT.